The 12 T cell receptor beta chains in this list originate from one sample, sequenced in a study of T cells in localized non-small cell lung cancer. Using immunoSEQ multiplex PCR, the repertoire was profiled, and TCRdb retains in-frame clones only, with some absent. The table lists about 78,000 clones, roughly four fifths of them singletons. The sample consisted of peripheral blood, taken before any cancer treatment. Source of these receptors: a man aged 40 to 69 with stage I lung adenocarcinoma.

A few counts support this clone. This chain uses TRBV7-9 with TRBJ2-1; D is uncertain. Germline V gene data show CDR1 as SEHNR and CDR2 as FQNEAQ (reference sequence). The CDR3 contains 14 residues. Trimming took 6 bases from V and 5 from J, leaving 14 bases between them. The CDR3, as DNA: TGTGCCAGCAGATCGACCCTGCCTGACAATGAGCAGTTCTTC. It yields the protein CASRSTLPDNEQFF.

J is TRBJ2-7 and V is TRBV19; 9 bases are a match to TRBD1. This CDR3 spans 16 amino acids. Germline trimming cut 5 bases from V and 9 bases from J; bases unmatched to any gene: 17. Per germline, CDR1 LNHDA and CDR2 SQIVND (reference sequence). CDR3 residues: CASSARPGQGELGQYF. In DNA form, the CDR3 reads TGTGCCAGTAGTGCAAGACCGGGACAGGGAGAGCTGGGGCAGTACTTC.

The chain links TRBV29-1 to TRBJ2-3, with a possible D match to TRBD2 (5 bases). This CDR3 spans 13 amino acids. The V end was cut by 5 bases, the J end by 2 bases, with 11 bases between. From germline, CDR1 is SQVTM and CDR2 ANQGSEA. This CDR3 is CSVILSATDTQYF. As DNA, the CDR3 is TGCAGCGTTATCCTTAGCGCCACAGATACGCAGTATTTT.

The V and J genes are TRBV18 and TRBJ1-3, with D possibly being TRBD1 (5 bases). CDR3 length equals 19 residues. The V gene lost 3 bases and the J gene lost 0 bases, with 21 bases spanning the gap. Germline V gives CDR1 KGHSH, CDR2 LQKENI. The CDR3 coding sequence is TGTGCCAGCTCACCGCTGGGCGAGGGGTTAACCCGCTCTGGAAACACCATATATTTT. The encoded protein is CASSPLGEGLTRSGNTIYF.

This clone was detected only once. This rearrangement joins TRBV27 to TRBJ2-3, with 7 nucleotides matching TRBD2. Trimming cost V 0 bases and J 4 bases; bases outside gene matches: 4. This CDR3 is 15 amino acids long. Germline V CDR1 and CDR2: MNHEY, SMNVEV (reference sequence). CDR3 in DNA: TGTGCCAGCAGTTTATCGGGGACTACCGCAGATACGCAGTATTTT. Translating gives CASSLSGTTADTQYF.

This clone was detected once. The CDR3 nucleotides read TGCGCCAGCAGATTACAGCCGGGGGAGCAGTACTTC. Translating it yields CASRLQPGEQYF. The V and J genes are TRBV5-1 and TRBJ2-7, with a possible D match to TRBD2 (5 bases). Germline values: CDR1 SGHRS, CDR2 YFSETQ. The CDR3 has 12 residues. The germline V and J ends were trimmed by 5 bases and 7 bases, with 13 bases remaining between them.

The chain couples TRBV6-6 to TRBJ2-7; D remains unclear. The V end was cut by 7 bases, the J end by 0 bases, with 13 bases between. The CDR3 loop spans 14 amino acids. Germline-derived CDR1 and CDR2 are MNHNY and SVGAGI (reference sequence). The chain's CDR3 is CASKLAGTSYEQYF. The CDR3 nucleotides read TGTGCCAGCAAATTGGCAGGAACCTCCTACGAGCAGTACTTC.

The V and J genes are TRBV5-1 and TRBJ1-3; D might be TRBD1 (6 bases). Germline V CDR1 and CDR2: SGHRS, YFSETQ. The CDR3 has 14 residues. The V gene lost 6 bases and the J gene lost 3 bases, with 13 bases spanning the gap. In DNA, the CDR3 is TGCGCCAGCACTCAGCCGGACAGTGGAAACACCATATATTTT. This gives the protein CASTQPDSGNTIYF.

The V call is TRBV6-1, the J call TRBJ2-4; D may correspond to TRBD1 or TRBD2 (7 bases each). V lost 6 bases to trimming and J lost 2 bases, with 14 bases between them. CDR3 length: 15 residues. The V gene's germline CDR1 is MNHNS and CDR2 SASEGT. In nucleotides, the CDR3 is TGTGCCAGCAGCCCAGGGGGAGGGTCCAAAAACATTCAGTACTTC. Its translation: CASSPGGGSKNIQYF.

CDR3 nucleotide sequence: TGTGCCAGCAGCCCGGGGGTTAACTACGGGGCTTTCTTT. Translation: CASSPGVNYGAFF. The chain carries TRBV7-2 and TRBJ1-1; a possible D gene is TRBD1 (5 bases). CDR1 SGHTA and CDR2 FQGNSA come from the germline V gene. The CDR3 length is 13 residues. Trimming left V 5 bases short and J 11 bases short, with 18 bases between.

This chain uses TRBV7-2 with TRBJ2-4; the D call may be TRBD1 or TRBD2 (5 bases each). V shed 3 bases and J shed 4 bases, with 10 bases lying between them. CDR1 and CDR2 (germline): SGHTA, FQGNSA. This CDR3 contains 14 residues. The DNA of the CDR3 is TGTGCCAGCAGCTTTGGGACGGCTAAAAACATTCAGTACTTC. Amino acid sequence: CASSFGTAKNIQYF.

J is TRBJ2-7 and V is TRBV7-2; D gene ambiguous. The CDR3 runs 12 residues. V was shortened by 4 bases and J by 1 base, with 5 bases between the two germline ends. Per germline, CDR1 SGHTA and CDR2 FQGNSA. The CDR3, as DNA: TGTGCCAGCAGCTACAGTTCCTACGAGCAGTACTTC. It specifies CASSYSSYEQYF.